Listed below are T cell receptor beta chains from one sample, sequenced in a study of T cell responses to AZD1222 COVID-19 vaccine. Measured with immunoSEQ multiplex PCR; TCRdb has only the in-frame clones, and not every one. Of more than 100,000 clones in the sample, around 92% were seen once. The source was peripheral blood, collected 28 days after the second AZD1222 dose. Source of these receptors: an adult who received the AZD1222 COVID-19 vaccine. CDR3s include the opening cysteine and the closing phenylalanine or tryptophan. The D gene is left open where the match is weak. Expanded clones are given a class, and other clones once, few, many or no size at all.

CDR3	DNA	size	D	V	J
CASIQAGTGETQYF	TGTGCCAGCATTCAGGCCGGGACGGGGGAGACCCAGTACTTC	.	.	TRBV3-1/TRBV3-2	TRBJ2-5
CSVENTGTGLYEQYF	TGCAGCGTCGAGAACACCGGGACAGGGCTCTACGAGCAGTACTTC	.	TRBD1	TRBV29-1	TRBJ2-7
CASSGAGDGRAFF	TGCGCCAGCAGCGGGGCAGGGGATGGAAGGGCTTTCTTT	.	.	TRBV5-1	TRBJ1-1
CASSLVHAGVETQYF	TGCGCCAGCAGCTTGGTTCACGCAGGGGTAGAGACCCAGTACTTC	.	.	TRBV5-1	TRBJ2-5
CASSLSGRGYRYNEQFF	TGTGCCAGCAGTTTAAGTGGCAGGGGGTATCGGTACAATGAGCAGTTCTTC	.	TRBD1	TRBV28	TRBJ2-1
CASSPVGSGLIPGEQYF	TGTGCCAGCAGCCCGGTGGGTAGCGGTCTTATACCGGGCGAGCAGTACTTC	.	.	TRBV7-9	TRBJ2-7
CASSLGGVVWDGYTF	TGTGCCAGCAGCTTAGGTGGGGTAGTGTGGGACGGCTACACCTTC	.	.	TRBV7-2	TRBJ1-2
CASSERQGRETQYF	TGTGCCAGCAGCGAGAGACAGGGGAGAGAGACCCAGTACTTC	.	TRBD1	TRBV7-9	TRBJ2-5
CASSLEGWSYNSPLHF	TGTGCCAGCAGCTTAGAAGGGTGGTCCTATAATTCACCCCTCCACTTT	.	.	TRBV5-5	TRBJ1-6
CASSDRERGTEAFF	TGTGCCAGCAGTGACCGGGAACGGGGGACTGAAGCTTTCTTT	.	.	TRBV6-1	TRBJ1-1
CASSPASLTSAQETQYF	TGTGCCAGCAGCCCAGCATCCCTAACTAGCGCGCAAGAGACCCAGTACTTC	few	TRBD2	TRBV4-2	TRBJ2-5
CASREGERNEKLFF	TGCGCCAGCAGGGAGGGGGAACGAAACGAAAAACTGTTTTTT	.	.	TRBV5-1	TRBJ1-4
CASTQGQGVYTEAFF	TGTGCCAGCACCCAGGGGCAGGGGGTGTACACTGAAGCTTTCTTT	once	TRBD1	TRBV6-5	TRBJ1-1
CASVQGFNTEAFF	TGTGCCAGTGTACAGGGGTTTAACACTGAAGCTTTCTTT	.	TRBD1	TRBV18	TRBJ1-1
CASSLAPGTVYEQYF	TGTGCCAGCTCATTGGCCCCCGGCACTGTCTACGAGCAGTACTTC	.	.	TRBV18	TRBJ2-7
CASSPSGQYGYEQYF	TGTGCCAGCAGCCCCTCGGGACAGTATGGATACGAGCAGTACTTC	.	TRBD1	TRBV7-8	TRBJ2-7
CASSSSGSISEQFF	TGCGCCAGCAGCTCTAGCGGGAGCATTAGTGAGCAGTTCTTC	.	TRBD2	TRBV5-1	TRBJ2-1
CASSSDNSLGGYTF	TGTGCCAGCAGTTCGGACAATTCTCTAGGAGGCTACACCTTC	few	.	TRBV28	TRBJ1-2
CASSRGQGALSYNEQFF	TGTGCCAGCAGCCGCGGACAGGGGGCGTTATCCTACAATGAGCAGTTCTTC	.	TRBD1	TRBV5-4	TRBJ2-1
CASSQAAPDTQYF	TGTGCCAGCAGCCAAGCAGCTCCAGATACGCAGTATTTT	.	.	TRBV3-1/TRBV3-2	TRBJ2-3
CASSLAGQGSDQPQHF	TGTGCCAGCAGCTTGGCGGGACAGGGGTCCGATCAGCCCCAGCATTTT	few	TRBD1	TRBV5-4	TRBJ1-5
CARGTGYTEAFF	TGTGCCAGGGGGACAGGGTACACTGAAGCTTTCTTT	.	TRBD1	TRBV2	TRBJ1-1
CASSEGGADTQYF	TGTGCCAGCAGCGAGGGGGGGGCAGATACGCAGTATTTT	.	.	TRBV11-3	TRBJ2-3
CATFRSPSANEKLFF	TGTGCCACTTTCAGAAGTCCCTCAGCTAATGAAAAACTGTTTTTT	.	.	TRBV28	TRBJ1-4
CASSDALTEPQHF	TGTGCCAGCAGTGACGCCCTAACCGAGCCCCAGCATTTT	.	.	TRBV6-1	TRBJ1-5
CASVRGGNYGYTF	TGTGCCAGCGTTCGGGGGGGCAACTATGGCTACACCTTC	.	.	TRBV28	TRBJ1-2
CASFGGTSGRHYNEQFF	TGTGCCAGTTTTGGAGGGACTAGCGGGAGGCACTACAATGAGCAGTTCTTC	.	TRBD2	TRBV19	TRBJ2-1
CASSPTGVTQYF	TGTGCCAGCTCACCGACGGGGGTGACCCAGTACTTC	.	.	TRBV18	TRBJ2-5
CASSLFESGEQYF	TGTGCCAGCAGCTTATTCGAATCGGGAGAGCAGTACTTC	.	.	TRBV7-2	TRBJ2-7
CASSWTPPGGELFF	TGTGCCAGCAGCTGGACTCCCCCAGGCGGGGAGCTGTTTTTT	.	.	TRBV27	TRBJ2-2
CASSQDQGAGAANTEAFF	TGTGCCAGCAGCCAAGATCAAGGGGCAGGGGCAGCGAACACTGAAGCTTTCTTT	.	.	TRBV3-1/TRBV3-2	TRBJ1-1
CATSDIAVLLGVGYGNTIYF	TGTGCCACCAGTGATATTGCGGTTCTTCTCGGGGTCGGCTATGGAAACACCATATATTTT	.	.	TRBV24-1	TRBJ1-3
CASSPREGGYTF	TGTGCCAGCTCACCACGAGAAGGTGGCTACACCTTC	.	.	TRBV18	TRBJ1-2
CASSEKTHLSEQYF	TGTGCCAGCAGTGAAAAGACACACCTCTCAGAGCAGTACTTC	.	.	TRBV2	TRBJ2-7
CAISHDWGYTF	TGTGCCATCAGTCATGATTGGGGCTACACCTTC	.	.	TRBV10-3	TRBJ1-2
CASSFDRGETQYF	TGTGCCAGCAGTTTCGACAGGGGAGAGACCCAGTACTTC	once	TRBD1	TRBV12-3/TRBV12-4	TRBJ2-5
CASSMGQGAGTEAFF	TGTGCCAGCAGCATGGGACAGGGGGCCGGCACTGAAGCTTTCTTT	once	TRBD1	TRBV7-2	TRBJ1-1
CASSDRRSGNTIYF	TGTGCCAGCTCTGACAGACGCTCTGGAAACACCATATATTTT	.	.	TRBV13	TRBJ1-3
CASSQGHLEGYTF	TGTGCCAGCAGCCAAGGGCACCTAGAAGGCTACACCTTC	few	.	TRBV3-1/TRBV3-2	TRBJ1-2
CAISDPSSRGPSPLHF	TGTGCCATCAGTGACCCGAGCTCCAGGGGGCCCTCACCCCTCCACTTT	.	TRBD1	TRBV10-3	TRBJ1-6
CASSESFLGGYTF	TGTGCCAGCAGTGAGAGCTTCTTGGGTGGCTACACCTTC	.	.	TRBV2	TRBJ1-2
CASSYGGQGRKTQYF	TGTGCCAGCAGTTACGGGGGACAGGGCAGGAAGACCCAGTACTTC	.	TRBD1	TRBV6-5	TRBJ2-5
CASSVHRDRGANTEAFF	TGTGCCAGTAGTGTCCACAGGGACCGGGGGGCAAACACTGAAGCTTTCTTT	.	.	TRBV19	TRBJ1-1
CASSLAGQGQTPLHF	TGTGCCAGCAGTTTAGCGGGGCAGGGTCAAACACCCCTCCACTTT	.	.	TRBV27	TRBJ1-6
CASRKRTGNTGELFF	TGCGCCAGCAGAAAAAGGACAGGGAACACCGGGGAGCTGTTTTTT	.	TRBD1	TRBV5-1	TRBJ2-2
CASSYSDRAGEKLFF	TGTGCCAGCAGTTACTCGGACAGGGCCGGTGAAAAACTGTTTTTT	.	TRBD1	TRBV6-5	TRBJ1-4
CASRAGALEAFF	TGTGCCAGCAGGGCAGGGGCTCTAGAAGCTTTCTTT	.	.	TRBV25-1	TRBJ1-1
CASLLGRGEKGYTF	TGTGCCAGCCTCCTGGGCAGGGGGGAAAAGGGCTACACCTTC	.	TRBD1	TRBV28	TRBJ1-2
CASSASGTGGLETQYF	TGCGCCAGCAGCGCCTCCGGGACAGGGGGTTTAGAGACCCAGTACTTC	.	TRBD1	TRBV5-1	TRBJ2-5